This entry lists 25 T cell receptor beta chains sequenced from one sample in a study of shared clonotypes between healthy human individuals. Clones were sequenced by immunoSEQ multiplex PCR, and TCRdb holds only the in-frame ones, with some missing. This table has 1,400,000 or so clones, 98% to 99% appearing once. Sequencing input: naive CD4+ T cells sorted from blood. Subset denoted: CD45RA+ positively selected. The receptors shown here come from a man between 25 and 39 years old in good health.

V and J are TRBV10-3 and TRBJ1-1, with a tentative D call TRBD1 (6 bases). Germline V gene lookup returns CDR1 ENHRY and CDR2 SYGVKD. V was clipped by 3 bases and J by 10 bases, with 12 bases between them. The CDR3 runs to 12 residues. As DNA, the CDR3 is TGTGCCATCAGTGATTCCGGGACAAGAGCTTTCTTT. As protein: CAISDSGTRAFF.

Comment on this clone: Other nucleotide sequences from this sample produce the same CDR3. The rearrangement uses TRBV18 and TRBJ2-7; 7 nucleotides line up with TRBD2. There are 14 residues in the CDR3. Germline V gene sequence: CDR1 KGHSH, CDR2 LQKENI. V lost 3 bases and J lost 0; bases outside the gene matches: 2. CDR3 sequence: CASSPRTSSYEQYF. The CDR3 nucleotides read TGTGCCAGCTCACCCCGGACTAGCTCCTACGAGCAGTACTTC.

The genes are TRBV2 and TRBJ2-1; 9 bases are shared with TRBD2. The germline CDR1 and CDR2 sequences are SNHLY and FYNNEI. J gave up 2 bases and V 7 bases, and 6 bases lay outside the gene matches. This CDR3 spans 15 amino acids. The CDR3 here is CASNEAGGTYNEQFF. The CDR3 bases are TGTGCCAGCAATGAGGCGGGAGGGACCTACAATGAGCAGTTCTTC.

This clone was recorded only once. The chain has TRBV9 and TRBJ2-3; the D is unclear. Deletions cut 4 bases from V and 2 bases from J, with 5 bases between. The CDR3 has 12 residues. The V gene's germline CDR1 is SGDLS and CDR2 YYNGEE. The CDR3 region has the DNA TGTGCCAGCAGCAAAAACACAGATACGCAGTATTTT. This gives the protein CASSKNTDTQYF.

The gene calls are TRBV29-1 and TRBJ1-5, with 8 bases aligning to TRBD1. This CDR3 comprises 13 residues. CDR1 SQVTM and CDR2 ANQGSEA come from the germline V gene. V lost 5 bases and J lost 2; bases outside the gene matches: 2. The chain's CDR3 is CSVLDRGNQPQHF. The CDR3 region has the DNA TGCAGCGTTTTGGACAGGGGCAATCAGCCCCAGCATTTT.

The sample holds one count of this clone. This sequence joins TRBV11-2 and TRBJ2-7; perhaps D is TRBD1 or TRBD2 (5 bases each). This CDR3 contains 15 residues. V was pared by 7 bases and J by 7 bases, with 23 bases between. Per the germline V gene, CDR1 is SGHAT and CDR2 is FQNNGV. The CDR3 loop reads CASTLSGVPEGEQYF. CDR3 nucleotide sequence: TGTGCCAGCACCCTCTCGGGCGTTCCTGAGGGGGAGCAGTACTTC.

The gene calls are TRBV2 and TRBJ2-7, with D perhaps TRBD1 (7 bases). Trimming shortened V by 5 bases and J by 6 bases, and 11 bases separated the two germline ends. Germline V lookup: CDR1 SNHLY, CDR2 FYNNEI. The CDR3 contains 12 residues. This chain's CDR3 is CASSRQGGEQYF. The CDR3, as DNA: TGTGCCAGCAGTCGACAGGGAGGCGAGCAGTACTTC. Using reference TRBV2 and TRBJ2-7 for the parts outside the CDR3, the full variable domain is EPEVTQTPSHQVTQMGQEVILRCVPISNHLYFYWYRQILGQKVEFLVSFYNNEISEKSEIFDDQFSVERPDGSNFTLKIRSTKLEDSAMYFCASSRQGGEQYFGPGTRLTVT.

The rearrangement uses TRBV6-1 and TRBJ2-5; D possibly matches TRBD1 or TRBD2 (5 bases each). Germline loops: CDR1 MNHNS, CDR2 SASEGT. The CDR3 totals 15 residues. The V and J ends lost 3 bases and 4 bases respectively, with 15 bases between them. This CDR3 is CASSDGGTGAETQYF. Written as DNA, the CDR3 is TGTGCCAGCAGTGATGGGGGAACTGGGGCAGAGACCCAGTACTTC.

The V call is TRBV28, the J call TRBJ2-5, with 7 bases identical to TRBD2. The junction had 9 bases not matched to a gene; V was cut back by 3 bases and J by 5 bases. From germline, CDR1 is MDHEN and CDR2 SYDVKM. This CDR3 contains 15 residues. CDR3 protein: CASSFASGELETQYF. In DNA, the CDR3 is TGTGCCAGCAGTTTCGCTAGCGGAGAACTGGAGACCCAGTACTTC.

The CDR3 protein is CASSADNSYEQYF. CDR3 nucleotides: TGCGCCAGCAGTGCCGACAACTCCTACGAGCAGTACTTC. V is TRBV5-1 and J is TRBJ2-7, with D unresolved. CDR3 length: 13 residues. The ends were cut back, 5 bases at V and 0 bases at J, with 9 bases in the middle. Germline V gene lookup returns CDR1 SGHRS and CDR2 YFSETQ.

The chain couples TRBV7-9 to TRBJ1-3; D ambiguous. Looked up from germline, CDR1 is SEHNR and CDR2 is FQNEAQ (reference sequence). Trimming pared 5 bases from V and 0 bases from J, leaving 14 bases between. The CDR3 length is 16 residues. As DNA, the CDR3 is TGTGCCAGCAGCGTTCCATCCGTTAGCTCTGGAAACACCATATATTTT. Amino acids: CASSVPSVSSGNTIYF.

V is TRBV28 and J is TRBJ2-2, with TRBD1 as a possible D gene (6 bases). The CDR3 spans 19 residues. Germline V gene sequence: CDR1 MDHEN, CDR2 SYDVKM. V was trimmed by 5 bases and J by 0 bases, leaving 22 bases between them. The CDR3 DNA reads TGTGCCAGCAGTCCGAGGGGGTTCCTTATTGGGGCGAACACCGGGGAGCTGTTTTTT. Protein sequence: CASSPRGFLIGANTGELFF.

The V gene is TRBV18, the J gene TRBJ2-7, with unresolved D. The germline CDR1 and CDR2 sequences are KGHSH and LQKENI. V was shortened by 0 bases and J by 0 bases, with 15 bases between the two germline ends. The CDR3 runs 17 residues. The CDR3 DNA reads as TGTGCCAGCTCACCACCGGCGCTCCAGGCTACCTCCTACGAGCAGTACTTC. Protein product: CASSPPALQATSYEQYF.

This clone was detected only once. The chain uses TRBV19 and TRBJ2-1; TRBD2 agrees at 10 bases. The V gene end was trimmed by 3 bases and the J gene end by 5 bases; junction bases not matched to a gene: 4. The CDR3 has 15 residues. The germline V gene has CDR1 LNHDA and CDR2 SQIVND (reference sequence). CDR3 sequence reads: CASSIGTSGNNEQFF. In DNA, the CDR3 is TGTGCCAGTAGTATCGGAACTAGCGGGAACAATGAGCAGTTCTTC.

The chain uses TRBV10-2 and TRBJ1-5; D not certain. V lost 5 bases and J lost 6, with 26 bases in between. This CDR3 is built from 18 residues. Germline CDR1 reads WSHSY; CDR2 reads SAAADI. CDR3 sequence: CASSSTRIGVGSFQPQHF. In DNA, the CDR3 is TGCGCCAGCAGTTCAACCCGTATCGGGGTAGGGTCGTTTCAGCCCCAGCATTTT.

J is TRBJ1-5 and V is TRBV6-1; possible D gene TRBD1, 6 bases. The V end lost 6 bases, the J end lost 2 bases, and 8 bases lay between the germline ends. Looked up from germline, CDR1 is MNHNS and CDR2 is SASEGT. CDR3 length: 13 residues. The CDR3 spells CASRGGRNQPQHF. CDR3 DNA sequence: TGTGCCAGCAGAGGGGGGCGCAATCAGCCCCAGCATTTT.

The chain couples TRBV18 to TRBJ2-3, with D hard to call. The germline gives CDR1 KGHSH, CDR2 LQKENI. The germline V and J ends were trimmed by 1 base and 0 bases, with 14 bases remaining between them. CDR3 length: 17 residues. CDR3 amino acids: CASSPLRGSTSTDTQYF. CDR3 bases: TGTGCCAGCTCACCACTACGCGGAAGCACTAGCACAGATACGCAGTATTTT.

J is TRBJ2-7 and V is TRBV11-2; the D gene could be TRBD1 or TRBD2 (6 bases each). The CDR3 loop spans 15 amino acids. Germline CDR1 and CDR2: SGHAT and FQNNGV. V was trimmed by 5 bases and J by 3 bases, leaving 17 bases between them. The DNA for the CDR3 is TGTGCCAGCAGCCTTCCCGGGGGCACGAACTACGAGCAGTACTTC. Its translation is CASSLPGGTNYEQYF.

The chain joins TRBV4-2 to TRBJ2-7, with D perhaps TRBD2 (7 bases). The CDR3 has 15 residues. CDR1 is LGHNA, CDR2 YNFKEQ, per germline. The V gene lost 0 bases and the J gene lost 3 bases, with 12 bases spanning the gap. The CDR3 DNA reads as TGTGCCAGCAGCCAAGAGGGGGGGCGCGACTACGAGCAGTACTTC. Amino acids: CASSQEGGRDYEQYF.

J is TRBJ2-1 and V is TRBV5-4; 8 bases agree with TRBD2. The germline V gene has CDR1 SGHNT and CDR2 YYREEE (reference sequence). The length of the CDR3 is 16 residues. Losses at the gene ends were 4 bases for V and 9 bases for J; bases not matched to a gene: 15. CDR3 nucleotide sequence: TGTGCCAGCAGCACCGAACAGAGCGGGAGTTCGCGTGAGCAGTTCTTC. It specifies CASSTEQSGSSREQFF. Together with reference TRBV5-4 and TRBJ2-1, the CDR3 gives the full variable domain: ETGVTQSPTHLIKTRGQQVTLRCSSQSGHNTVSWYQQALGQGPQFIFQYYREEENGRGNFPPRFSGLQFPNYSSELNVNALELDDSALYLCASSTEQSGSSREQFFGPGTRLTVL.

Here the CDR3 reads CASSMGRGMGDTQYF. In DNA form, the CDR3 reads TGTGCCAGTAGTATGGGGAGAGGCATGGGTGATACGCAGTATTTT. This chain uses TRBV19 with TRBJ2-3; D might be TRBD2 (5 bases). Germline-derived CDR1 and CDR2 are LNHDA and SQIVND (reference sequence). The CDR3 is 15 residues long. Trimming took 3 bases from V and 6 from J, leaving 16 bases between them.

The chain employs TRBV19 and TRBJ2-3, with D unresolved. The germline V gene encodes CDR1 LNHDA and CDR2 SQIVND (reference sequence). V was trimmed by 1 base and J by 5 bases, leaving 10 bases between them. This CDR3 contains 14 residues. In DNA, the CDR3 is TGTGCCAGTAGTATAGGTTTCAGGCAAGATACGCAGTATTTT. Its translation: CASSIGFRQDTQYF.

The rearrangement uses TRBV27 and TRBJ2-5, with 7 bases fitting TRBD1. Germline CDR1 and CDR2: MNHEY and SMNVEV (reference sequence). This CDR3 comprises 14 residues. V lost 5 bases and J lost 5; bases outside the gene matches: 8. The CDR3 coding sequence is TGTGCCAGCAGTCCGAGGGGGCGCGGGGAGACCCAGTACTTC. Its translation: CASSPRGRGETQYF.

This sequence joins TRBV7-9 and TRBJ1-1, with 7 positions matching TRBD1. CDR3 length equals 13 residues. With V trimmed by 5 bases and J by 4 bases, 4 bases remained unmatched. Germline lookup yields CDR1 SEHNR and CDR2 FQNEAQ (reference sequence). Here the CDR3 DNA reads TGTGCCAGCAGCCCAGGGGGAGGCACTGAAGCTTTCTTT. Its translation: CASSPGGGTEAFF.

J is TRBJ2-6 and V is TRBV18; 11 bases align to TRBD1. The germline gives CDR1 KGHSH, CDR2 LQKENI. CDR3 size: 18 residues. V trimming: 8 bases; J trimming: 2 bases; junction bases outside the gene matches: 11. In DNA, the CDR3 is TGTGCCAGCCCTTTGATCGGACAGGGGGCGGCTGGGGCCAACGTCCTGACTTTC. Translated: CASPLIGQGAAGANVLTF.